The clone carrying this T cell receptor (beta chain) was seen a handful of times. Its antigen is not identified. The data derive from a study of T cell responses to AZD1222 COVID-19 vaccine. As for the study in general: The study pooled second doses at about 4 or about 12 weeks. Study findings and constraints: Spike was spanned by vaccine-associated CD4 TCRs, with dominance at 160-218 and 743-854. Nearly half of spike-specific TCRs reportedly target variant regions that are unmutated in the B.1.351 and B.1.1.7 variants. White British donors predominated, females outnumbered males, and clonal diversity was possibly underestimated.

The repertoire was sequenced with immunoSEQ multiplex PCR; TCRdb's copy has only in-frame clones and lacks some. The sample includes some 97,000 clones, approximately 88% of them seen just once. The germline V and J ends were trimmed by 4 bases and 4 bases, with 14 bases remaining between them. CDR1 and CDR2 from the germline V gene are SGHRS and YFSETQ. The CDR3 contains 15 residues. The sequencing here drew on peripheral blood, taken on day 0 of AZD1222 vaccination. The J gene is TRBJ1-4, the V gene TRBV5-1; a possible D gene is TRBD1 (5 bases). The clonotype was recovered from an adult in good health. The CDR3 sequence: CASSTHGGDNEKLFF. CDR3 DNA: TGCGCCAGCAGCACCCATGGGGGGGATAATGAAAAACTGTTTTTT.